These 21 T cell receptor beta chains came from one sample sequenced in a study of cytomegalovirus exposure and HLA in healthy donors. TCRdb's copy holds only in-frame clones and misses some; the assay was immunoSEQ multiplex PCR. Of tens of thousands of clones in the sample, about 95% were seen once. The sample comprised PBMCs. These receptors came from a woman younger than 35 in good health and CMV-seropositive.

This rearrangement joins TRBV19 to TRBJ1-5; 8 bases map to TRBD1. The CDR3 loop spans 14 amino acids. Germline values: CDR1 LNHDA, CDR2 SQIVND (reference sequence). After removal of 4 bases from V and 7 bases from J, the junction contained 6 bases not matched to a gene. CDR3 amino acids: CASSNPGGVQPQHF. Written as DNA, the CDR3 is TGTGCCAGTAGTAACCCAGGGGGCGTGCAGCCCCAGCATTTT.

The chain carries TRBV11-2 and TRBJ2-1; D possibly corresponds to TRBD1 (5 bases). Germline V gene lookup returns CDR1 SGHAT and CDR2 FQNNGV. This CDR3 contains 15 residues. The V and J ends lost 3 bases and 4 bases respectively, with 13 bases between them. The CDR3 is CASSFGDRQYNEQFF. In DNA, the CDR3 is TGTGCCAGCAGCTTCGGAGACAGACAGTACAATGAGCAGTTCTTC. Supplemented by reference TRBV11-2 and TRBJ2-1, the full variable domain reads EAGVAQSPRYKIIEKRQSVAFWCNPISGHATLYWYQQILGQGPKLLIQFQNNGVVDDSQLPKDRFSAERLKGVDSTLKIQPAKLEDSAVYLCASSFGDRQYNEQFFGPGTRLTVL.

J is TRBJ2-1 and V is TRBV19; 13 positions agree with TRBD2. This CDR3 region has 18 residues. With V trimmed by 2 bases and J by 7 bases, 11 bases remained unmatched. CDR1 is LNHDA, CDR2 SQIVND, per germline (reference sequence). CDR3 protein: CASSITPSGLAGKNEQFF. The CDR3 bases are TGTGCCAGTAGTATAACCCCCTCGGGACTAGCGGGAAAGAATGAGCAGTTCTTC.

This chain joins TRBV4-1 and TRBJ1-2; 7 bases agree with TRBD1. From germline, CDR1 is MGHRA and CDR2 YSYEKL. J gave up 4 bases and V 1 base, and 9 bases lay outside the gene matches. The CDR3 covers 16 residues. CDR3 DNA: TGCGCCAGCAGCCAAGTTGGGGGACAGCGGCCCTATGGCTACACCTTC. This sequence encodes CASSQVGGQRPYGYTF.

This chain joins TRBV6-1 and TRBJ1-1; 7 nucleotides match TRBD1. The germline CDR1 and CDR2 sequences are MNHNS and SASEGT. V was pared by 1 base and J by 0 bases, with 2 bases of the junction left unmatched. The CDR3 runs 15 residues. CDR3 coding DNA: TGTGCCAGCAGTGAAGACAGGGGCATGAACACTGAAGCTTTCTTT. Residues: CASSEDRGMNTEAFF.

V usage is TRBV10-1 and J usage is TRBJ2-1; a possible D gene is TRBD1 (5 bases). The CDR3 has 13 amino acids. With 9 bases removed from V and 7 bases from J, the gap between germline ends came to 16 bases. Germline V gene sequence: CDR1 WNHNN, CDR2 SYGVQD (reference sequence). The CDR3 DNA follows: TGCGCCAGTAGTTCCAGGGTAGGGAATGAGCAGTTCTTC. It yields the protein CASSSRVGNEQFF.

The chain carries TRBV15 and TRBJ2-5; weak D call: TRBD1 (6 bases). Trimming stripped 2 bases from V and 4 bases from J, with 8 bases between. There are 13 residues in the CDR3. Germline lookup yields CDR1 LNHNV and CDR2 YYDKDF (reference sequence). This CDR3 reads CATSRRGGETQYF. In DNA, the CDR3 is TGTGCCACCAGCAGACGAGGGGGAGAGACCCAGTACTTC.

V usage is TRBV11-3 and J usage is TRBJ1-6; D might be TRBD1 (6 bases). The germline CDR1 and CDR2 sequences are SGHNT and YENEEA. The V end lost 5 bases, the J end lost 12 bases, and 14 bases lay between the germline ends. The CDR3 is made up of 13 amino acids. CDR3 in DNA: TGTGCCAGCAGCCCAGAGGGGGGGGGACCCCTCCACTTT. Translating it yields CASSPEGGGPLHF. Supplemented by reference TRBV11-3 and TRBJ1-6, the full variable domain reads EAGVVQSPRYKIIEKKQPVAFWCNPISGHNTLYWYLQNLGQGPELLIRYENEEAVDDSQLPKDRFSAERLKGVDSTLKIQPAELGDSAVYLCASSPEGGGPLHFGNGTRLTVT.

CDR3 residues: CSVVGGTGGTGYEQYF. The CDR3 region has the DNA TGCAGCGTTGTAGGAGGTACGGGCGGGACCGGTTACGAGCAGTACTTC. This chain joins TRBV29-1 and TRBJ2-7, with D tentatively TRBD2 (6 bases). V was trimmed by 4 bases and J by 4 bases, leaving 23 bases between them. Looked up from germline, CDR1 is SQVTM and CDR2 is ANQGSEA. This CDR3 is 16 amino acids long.

The V gene is TRBV4-2, the J gene TRBJ2-5; 8 nucleotides align to TRBD2. CDR3 size: 15 residues. With 1 base clipped from V and 0 bases from J, the junction kept 1 base outside the gene matches. The germline V gene has CDR1 LGHNA and CDR2 YNFKEQ. The DNA of the CDR3 is TGTGCCAGCAGCCAAGTGCGGGGGGACCAAGAGACCCAGTACTTC. Its protein is CASSQVRGDQETQYF.

The J gene is TRBJ2-7, the V gene TRBV4-3; D call uncertain. Trimming took 1 base from V and 0 from J, leaving 10 bases between them. The CDR3 totals 15 residues. Germline CDR1 and CDR2: LGHNA and YSLEER. In DNA form, the CDR3 reads TGCGCCAGCAGCCAAGCGACACTTAGCTCCTACGAGCAGTACTTC. This gives the protein CASSQATLSSYEQYF.

The V gene is TRBV2, the J gene TRBJ2-3, with TRBD2 as a possible D gene (6 bases). Germline assignment: CDR1 SNHLY and CDR2 FYNNEI. The CDR3 totals 12 residues. V was pared by 9 bases and J by 4 bases, with 11 bases between. CDR3 nucleotide sequence: TGTGCCAGGGATCGGAGGGCAGATACGCAGTATTTT. Translated: CARDRRADTQYF. Complete variable domain (other parts from reference TRBV2 and TRBJ2-3): EPEVTQTPSHQVTQMGQEVILRCVPISNHLYFYWYRQILGQKVEFLVSFYNNEISEKSEIFDDQFSVERPDGSNFTLKIRSTKLEDSAMYFCARDRRADTQYFGPGTRLTVL.

The chain employs TRBV18 and TRBJ2-7; 8 nucleotides line up with TRBD2. V lost 0 bases to trimming and J lost 2 bases; unmatched junction nucleotides: 3. The CDR3 loop spans 15 amino acids. Germline V gene lookup returns CDR1 KGHSH and CDR2 LQKENI. The CDR3: CASSPPGGLAYEQYF. CDR3 DNA: TGTGCCAGCTCACCACCGGGGGGACTAGCCTACGAGCAGTACTTC.

The J gene is TRBJ2-3, the V gene TRBV5-1; D is perhaps TRBD1 (5 bases). In germline, CDR1 is SGHRS, CDR2 YFSETQ. V was cut by 4 bases and J by 0 bases, with 9 bases left in between. The CDR3 sequence is 14 residues long. This CDR3 is CASSRGTSTDTQYF. The CDR3 nucleotides are TGCGCCAGCAGCAGGGGAACTAGCACAGATACGCAGTATTTT.

The CDR3 sequence is CASSQGTGRETQYF. CDR3 DNA sequence: TGCGCCAGCAGCCAGGGGACAGGGAGAGAGACCCAGTACTTC. V usage is TRBV5-1 and J usage is TRBJ2-5; the match to TRBD1 covers 9 bases. The V segment lost 4 bases and the J segment 4 bases; nucleotides outside the gene matches: 5. This CDR3 contains 14 residues. CDR1 is SGHRS and CDR2 is YFSETQ in the germline V gene.

The chain links TRBV7-9 to TRBJ1-5; D may be TRBD1 (5 bases). The CDR3 contains 14 residues. Between the trimmed V and J ends, which lost 0 bases and 4 bases, there was a span of 7 bases. Germline CDR1 SEHNR, CDR2 FQNEAQ (reference sequence). The CDR3 reads CASSLAQGNQPQHF. CDR3 nucleotides: TGTGCCAGCAGCTTAGCGCAGGGTAATCAGCCCCAGCATTTT.

The sample holds one count of this clone. The chain links TRBV12-5 to TRBJ2-1; D uncertain. CDR1 is LGHNT, CDR2 FRNRAP, per germline. There are 12 residues in the CDR3. Trimming pared 0 bases from V and 7 bases from J, leaving 4 bases between. CDR3 loop: CASGLVHNEQFF. In DNA form, the CDR3 reads TGTGCTAGTGGTTTGGTACATAATGAGCAGTTCTTC.

J is TRBJ1-4 and V is TRBV5-1, with 9 bases fitting TRBD1. CDR1 is SGHRS and CDR2 is YFSETQ in the germline V gene. The CDR3 spans 14 residues. The J segment lost 10 bases and the V segment lost 3 bases, leaving 7 bases of the junction unmatched. This chain's CDR3 is CASSSTGGERKLFF. The CDR3 DNA reads TGCGCCAGCAGCTCTACAGGGGGCGAGAGAAAACTGTTTTTT.

CDR3 sequence reads: CASSVEGDGELFF. CDR3 in DNA: TGTGCCAGCAGCGTAGAAGGGGACGGGGAGCTGTTTTTT. The chain employs TRBV9 and TRBJ2-2, with a weak D call TRBD1 (5 bases). V gave up 0 bases and J gave up 7 bases, with 7 bases separating them. Germline CDR1 and CDR2: SGDLS and YYNGEE. The CDR3 is made up of 13 amino acids.

This clone appeared a few times. The rearrangement links TRBV2 to TRBJ1-5, with 9 bases lining up with TRBD1. This CDR3 contains 14 residues. The J segment lost 7 bases and the V segment lost 8 bases, leaving 9 bases of the junction unmatched. In germline, CDR1 is SNHLY, CDR2 FYNNEI. The CDR3 DNA reads TGTGCCAGCGGCGGACAGGGGTTAATGCAGCCCCAGCATTTT. As protein: CASGGQGLMQPQHF.

V gene TRBV25-1 combines with J gene TRBJ1-1; no definite D call. V was clipped by 2 bases and J by 5 bases, with 3 bases between them. Germline V gene lookup returns CDR1 MGHDK and CDR2 SYGVNS. The CDR3 sequence is 11 residues long. The CDR3 sequence: CASSEVTEAFF. The CDR3 region has the DNA TGTGCCAGCAGTGAAGTAACTGAAGCTTTCTTT.